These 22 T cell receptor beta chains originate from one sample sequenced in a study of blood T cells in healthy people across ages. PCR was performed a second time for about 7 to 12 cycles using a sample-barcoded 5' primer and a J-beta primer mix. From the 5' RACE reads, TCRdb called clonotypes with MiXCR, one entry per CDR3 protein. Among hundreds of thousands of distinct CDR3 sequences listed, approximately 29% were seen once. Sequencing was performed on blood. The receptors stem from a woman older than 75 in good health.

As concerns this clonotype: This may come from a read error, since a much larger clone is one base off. The CDR3 reads CASSPTGLETQYF. CDR3 nucleotides: TGTGCCAGCAGCCCTACAGGGTTGGAGACCCAGTACTTC. This chain joins TRBV7-2 and TRBJ2-5; the D gene is possibly TRBD1 (6 bases). The CDR3 consists of 13 residues. The germline V and J ends were trimmed by 5 bases and 5 bases, with 12 bases remaining between them. Germline V CDR1 and CDR2: SGHTA, FQGNSA. Full variable domain (rest looked up from reference TRBV7-2 and TRBJ2-5): GAGVSQSPSNKVTEKGKDVELRCDPISGHTALYWYRQSLGQGLEFLIYFQGNSAPDKSGLPSDRFSAERTGGSVSTLTIQRTQQEDSAVYLCASSPTGLETQYFGPGTRLLVL.

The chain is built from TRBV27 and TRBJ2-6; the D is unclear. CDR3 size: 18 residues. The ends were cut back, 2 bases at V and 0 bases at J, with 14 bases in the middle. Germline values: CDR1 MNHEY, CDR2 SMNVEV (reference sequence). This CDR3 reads CASSLKAGSGSGANVLTF. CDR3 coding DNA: TGTGCCAGCAGTTTAAAGGCAGGTTCGGGCTCTGGGGCCAACGTCCTGACTTTC.

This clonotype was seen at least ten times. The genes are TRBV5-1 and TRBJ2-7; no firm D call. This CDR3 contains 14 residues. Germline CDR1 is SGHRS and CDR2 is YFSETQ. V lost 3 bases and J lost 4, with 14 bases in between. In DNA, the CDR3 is TGCGCCAGCAGCTCGGTGGCAGTTTCGTACGAGCAGTACTTC. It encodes CASSSVAVSYEQYF.

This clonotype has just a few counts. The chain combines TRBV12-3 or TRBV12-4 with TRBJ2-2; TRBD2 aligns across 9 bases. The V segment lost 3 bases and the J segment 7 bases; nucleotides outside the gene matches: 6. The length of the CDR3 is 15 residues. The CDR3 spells CASSFPGLAGGELFF. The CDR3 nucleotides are TGTGCCAGCAGTTTTCCGGGACTAGCAGGCGGGGAGCTGTTTTTT.

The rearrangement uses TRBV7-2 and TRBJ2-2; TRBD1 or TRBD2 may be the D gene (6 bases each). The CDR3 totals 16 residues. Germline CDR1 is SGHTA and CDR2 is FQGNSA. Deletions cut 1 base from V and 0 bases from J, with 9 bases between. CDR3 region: CASSLEGGTNTGELFF. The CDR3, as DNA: TGTGCCAGCAGCTTAGAAGGGGGGACGAACACCGGGGAGCTGTTTTTT. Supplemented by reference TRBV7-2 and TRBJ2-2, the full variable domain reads GAGVSQSPSNKVTEKGKDVELRCDPISGHTALYWYRQSLGQGLEFLIYFQGNSAPDKSGLPSDRFSAERTGGSVSTLTIQRTQQEDSAVYLCASSLEGGTNTGELFFGEGSRLTVL.

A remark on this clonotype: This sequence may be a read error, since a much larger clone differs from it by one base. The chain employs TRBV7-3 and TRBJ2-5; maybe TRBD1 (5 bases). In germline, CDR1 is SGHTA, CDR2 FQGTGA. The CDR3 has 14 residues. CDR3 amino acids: CPSSLSAWGETQYF. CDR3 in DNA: TGTCCCAGCAGCTTATCTGCGTGGGGCGAGACCCAGTACTTC.

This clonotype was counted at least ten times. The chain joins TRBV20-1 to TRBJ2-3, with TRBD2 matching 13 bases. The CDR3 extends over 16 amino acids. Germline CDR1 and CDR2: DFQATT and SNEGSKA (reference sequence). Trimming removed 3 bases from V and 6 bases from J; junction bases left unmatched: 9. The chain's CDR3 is CSARLTSGGAQDTQYF. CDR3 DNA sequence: TGCAGTGCTAGGCTAACTAGCGGGGGGGCGCAGGATACGCAGTATTTT.

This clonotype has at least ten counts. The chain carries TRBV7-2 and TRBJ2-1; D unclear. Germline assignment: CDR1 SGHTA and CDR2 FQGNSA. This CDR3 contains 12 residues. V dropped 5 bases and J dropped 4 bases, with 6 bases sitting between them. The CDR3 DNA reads TGTGCCAGCAGCCGCGATTACAATGAGCAGTTCTTC. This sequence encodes CASSRDYNEQFF.

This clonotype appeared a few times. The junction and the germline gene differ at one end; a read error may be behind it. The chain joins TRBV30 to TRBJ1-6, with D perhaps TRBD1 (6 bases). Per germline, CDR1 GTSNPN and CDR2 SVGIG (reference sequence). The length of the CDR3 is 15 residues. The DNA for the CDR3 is TGTGCCTGGACGCATCTCCACAGGGTCAATTCACCCCCCCACTTT. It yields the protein CAWTHLHRVNSPPHF.

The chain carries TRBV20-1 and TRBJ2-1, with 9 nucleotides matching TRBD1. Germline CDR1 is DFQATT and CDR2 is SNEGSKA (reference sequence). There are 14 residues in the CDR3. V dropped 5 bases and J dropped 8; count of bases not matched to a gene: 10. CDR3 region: CSASTGTGFHEQFF. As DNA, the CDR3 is TGCAGTGCTTCGACCGGGACAGGGTTTCATGAGCAGTTCTTC.

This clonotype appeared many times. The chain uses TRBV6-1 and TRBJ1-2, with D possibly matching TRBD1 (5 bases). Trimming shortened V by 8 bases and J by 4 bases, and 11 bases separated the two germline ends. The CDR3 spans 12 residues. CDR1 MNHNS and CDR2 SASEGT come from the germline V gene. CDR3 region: CASSVTGYGYTF. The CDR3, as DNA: TGTGCCAGCTCTGTCACAGGCTATGGCTACACCTTC.

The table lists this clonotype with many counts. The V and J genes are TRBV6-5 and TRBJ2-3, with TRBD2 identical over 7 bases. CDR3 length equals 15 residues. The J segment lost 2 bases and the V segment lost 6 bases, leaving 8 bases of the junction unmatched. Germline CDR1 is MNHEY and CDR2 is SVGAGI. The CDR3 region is CASRTPSGPTDTQYF. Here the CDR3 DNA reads TGTGCCAGCAGAACTCCTAGCGGCCCCACAGATACGCAGTATTTT.

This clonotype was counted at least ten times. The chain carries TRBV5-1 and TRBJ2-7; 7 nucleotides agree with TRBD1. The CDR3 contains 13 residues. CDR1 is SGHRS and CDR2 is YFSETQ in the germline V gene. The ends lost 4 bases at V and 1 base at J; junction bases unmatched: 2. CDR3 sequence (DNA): TGCGCCAGCAGCGTACAGGGGTCCTACGAGCAGTACTTC. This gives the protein CASSVQGSYEQYF.

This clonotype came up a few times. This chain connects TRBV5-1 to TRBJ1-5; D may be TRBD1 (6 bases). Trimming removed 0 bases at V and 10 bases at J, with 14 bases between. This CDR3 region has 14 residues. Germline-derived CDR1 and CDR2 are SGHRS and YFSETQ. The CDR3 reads CASSLGGAPHPQHF. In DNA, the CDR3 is TGCGCCAGCAGCTTGGGGGGGGCACCTCACCCCCAGCATTTT.

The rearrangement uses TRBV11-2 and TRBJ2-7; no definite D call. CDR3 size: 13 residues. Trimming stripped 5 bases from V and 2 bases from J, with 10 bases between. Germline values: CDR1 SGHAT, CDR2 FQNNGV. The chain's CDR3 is CASSEAEPYEQYV. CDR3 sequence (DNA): TGTGCCAGCAGCGAGGCAGAGCCCTACGAGCAGTACGTC.

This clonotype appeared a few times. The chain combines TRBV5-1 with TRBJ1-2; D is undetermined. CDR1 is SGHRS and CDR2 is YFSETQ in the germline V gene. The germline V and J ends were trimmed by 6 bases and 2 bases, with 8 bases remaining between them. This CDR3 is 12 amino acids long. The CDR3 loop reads CASKLGNYGYTF. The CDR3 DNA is TGCGCCAGCAAGCTTGGGAACTATGGCTACACCTTC.

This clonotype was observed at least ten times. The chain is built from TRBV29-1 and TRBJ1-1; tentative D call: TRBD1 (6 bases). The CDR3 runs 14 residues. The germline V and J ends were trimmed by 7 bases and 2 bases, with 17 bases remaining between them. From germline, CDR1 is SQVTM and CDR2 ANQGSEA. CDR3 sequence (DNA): TGCAGCGGGCGACAGGCCCTGGGAAACACTGAAGCTTTCTTT. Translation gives CSGRQALGNTEAFF.

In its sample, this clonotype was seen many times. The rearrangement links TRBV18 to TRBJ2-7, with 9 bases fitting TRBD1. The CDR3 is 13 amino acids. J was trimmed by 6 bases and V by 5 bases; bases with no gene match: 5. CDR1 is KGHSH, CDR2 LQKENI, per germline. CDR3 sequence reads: CASSAGQGTEQYF. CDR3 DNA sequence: TGTGCCAGCTCAGCGGGACAGGGAACCGAGCAGTACTTC.

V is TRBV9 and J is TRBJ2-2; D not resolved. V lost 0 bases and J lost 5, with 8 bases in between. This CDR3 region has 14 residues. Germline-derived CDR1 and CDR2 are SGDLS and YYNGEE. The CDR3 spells CASSVATWTGELFF. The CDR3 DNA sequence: TGTGCCAGCAGCGTAGCTACGTGGACCGGGGAGCTGTTTTTT.

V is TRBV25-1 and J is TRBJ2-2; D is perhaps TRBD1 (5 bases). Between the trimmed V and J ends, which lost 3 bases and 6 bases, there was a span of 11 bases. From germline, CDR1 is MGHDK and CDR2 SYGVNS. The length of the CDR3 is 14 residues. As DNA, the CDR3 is TGTGCCAGCAGTGACAGGGATCTGTCCGGGGAGCTGTTTTTT. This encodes CASSDRDLSGELFF.

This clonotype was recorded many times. For the CDR3, the DNA is TGTGCCAGCACCCTGGGACAGGGTGGTTCCTACGAGCAGTACTTC. Its translation: CASTLGQGGSYEQYF. The V call is TRBV6-1, the J call TRBJ2-7; TRBD1 aligns across 9 bases. The ends lost 7 bases at V and 1 base at J; junction bases unmatched: 8. CDR3 size: 15 residues. Germline-derived CDR1 and CDR2 are MNHNS and SASEGT.

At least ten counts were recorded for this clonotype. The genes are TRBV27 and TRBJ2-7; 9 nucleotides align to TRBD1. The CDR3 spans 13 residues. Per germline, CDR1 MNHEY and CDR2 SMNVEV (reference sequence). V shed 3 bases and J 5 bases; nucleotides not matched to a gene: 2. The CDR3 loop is CASSLNRGHEQYF. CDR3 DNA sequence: TGTGCCAGCAGTTTGAACAGGGGGCACGAGCAGTACTTC.